What follows are 27 T cell receptor beta chains derived from one specimen sequenced in a study of cytomegalovirus exposure and HLA in healthy donors. Generated by immunoSEQ multiplex PCR, the TCRdb table keeps only in-frame clones and is missing some. The sample holds under 100,000 clones, 85% to 95% seen once. The sample taken for sequencing was PBMCs. These receptors all come from a woman aged 18-29 years in good health and CMV-seronegative.

The chain joins TRBV4-3 to TRBJ2-7; D may be TRBD1 (6 bases). The CDR3 length is 16 residues. Trimming pared 0 bases from V and 3 bases from J, leaving 15 bases between. Germline V gene lookup returns CDR1 LGHNA and CDR2 YSLEER. The CDR3 DNA sequence: TGCGCCAGCAGCCAAGACAGGGACACGACCAACTACGAGCAGTACTTC. Encoded protein: CASSQDRDTTNYEQYF.

This clone occurred once. The chain carries TRBV7-8 and TRBJ2-7, with D possibly TRBD1 on 5 matching bases. Germline V gene data show CDR1 as SGHVS and CDR2 as FQNEAQ. This CDR3 is built from 16 residues. Trimming left V 5 bases short and J 2 bases short, with 19 bases between. CDR3 coding DNA: TGTGCCAGCAGCAGTATCATCAGGGCAGGGACCTACGAGCAGTACTTC. This translates into CASSSIIRAGTYEQYF.

The chain recombines TRBV18 with TRBJ2-5; D not resolved. Trimming left V 0 bases short and J 4 bases short, with 12 bases between. Germline values: CDR1 KGHSH, CDR2 LQKENI. CDR3 size: 15 residues. CDR3 nucleotides: TGTGCCAGCTCACCACCGCGGAGAATGGGAGAGACCCAGTACTTC. Translation gives CASSPPRRMGETQYF.

The rearrangement joins TRBV28 to TRBJ2-5; D not resolved. Germline V gene data show CDR1 as MDHEN and CDR2 as SYDVKM. The CDR3 has 14 residues. The V gene lost 1 base and the J gene lost 1 base, with 7 bases spanning the gap. The CDR3 protein is CASSLLWPQETQYF. The CDR3 nucleotides read TGTGCCAGCAGTTTATTGTGGCCCCAAGAGACCCAGTACTTC.

V gene TRBV6-6 combines with J gene TRBJ2-3, with D uncertain. Germline CDR1 is MNHNY and CDR2 is SVGAGI (reference sequence). With 2 bases removed from V and 4 bases from J, the gap between germline ends came to 4 bases. The CDR3 runs to 12 residues. The CDR3 DNA reads as TGTGCCAGCAGTTACATCGCAGATACGCAGTATTTT. Residues: CASSYIADTQYF.

This chain joins TRBV5-8 and TRBJ2-3; 12 bases line up with TRBD2. CDR3 length: 17 amino acids. Trimming cost V 1 base and J 1 base; bases outside gene matches: 4. CDR1 and CDR2 (germline): SGHTS, YDEGEE. The CDR3 sequence: CASSLPSGRAGTDTQYF. In DNA, the CDR3 is TGTGCCAGCAGCTTGCCTAGCGGGAGGGCCGGCACAGATACGCAGTATTTT.

V gene TRBV6-5 combines with J gene TRBJ1-2; D is undetermined. CDR1 MNHEY and CDR2 SVGAGI come from the germline V gene. The CDR3 contains 12 residues. V dropped 11 bases and J dropped 0 bases, with 10 bases sitting between them. The CDR3 DNA follows: TGTGCCGGTCAGGAGGCTAACTATGGCTACACCTTC. Protein: CAGQEANYGYTF.

V and J are TRBV10-3 and TRBJ2-7; D perhaps matches TRBD1 (6 bases). CDR1 and CDR2 from the germline V gene are ENHRY and SYGVKD. CDR3 length: 13 amino acids. The V gene lost 6 bases and the J gene lost 1 base, with 10 bases spanning the gap. CDR3 in DNA: TGTGCCATCAGCTGGGACAAATCCTACGAGCAGTACTTC. Amino acid sequence: CAISWDKSYEQYF.

The chain has TRBV6-5 and TRBJ2-3, with D possibly matching TRBD2 (5 bases). The germline V and J ends were trimmed by 0 bases and 6 bases, with 7 bases remaining between them. This CDR3 has 13 residues. Germline assignment: CDR1 MNHEY and CDR2 SVGAGI. The CDR3 reads CASSYSGVDTQYF. The CDR3 DNA is TGTGCCAGCAGTTACTCCGGGGTTGATACGCAGTATTTT.

The rearrangement joins TRBV6-5 to TRBJ2-7, with TRBD1 identical over 7 bases. Germline assignment: CDR1 MNHEY and CDR2 SVGAGI. This CDR3 is 12 amino acids long. V trimming: 6 bases; J trimming: 3 bases; junction bases outside the gene matches: 2. The CDR3 loop is CASSRDSYEQYF. The DNA for the CDR3 is TGTGCCAGCAGCCGGGACAGCTACGAGCAGTACTTC.

This clone was detected a few times. The chain carries TRBV7-9 and TRBJ2-7; 10 bases map to TRBD1. Trimming cost V 4 bases and J 4 bases; bases outside gene matches: 7. The CDR3 runs 15 residues. The germline V gene has CDR1 SEHNR and CDR2 FQNEAQ (reference sequence). The CDR3 DNA reads TGTGCCAGCAGCTCATGGGACAGGGGCGGATACGAGCAGTACTTC. Its translation is CASSSWDRGGYEQYF.

V is TRBV5-4 and J is TRBJ2-2; D is possibly TRBD1 (5 bases). The ends were cut back, 2 bases at V and 5 bases at J, with 13 bases in the middle. CDR1 is SGHNT and CDR2 is YYREEE in the germline V gene (reference sequence). The CDR3 loop spans 15 amino acids. CDR3 region: CASSFDSRETGELFF. CDR3 nucleotide sequence: TGTGCCAGCAGCTTCGACTCCAGGGAAACCGGGGAGCTGTTTTTT.

The chain combines TRBV7-9 with TRBJ2-7; TRBD1 agrees at 7 bases. There are 14 residues in the CDR3. Germline V gene data show CDR1 as SEHNR and CDR2 as FQNEAQ (reference sequence). Trimming at V came to 6 bases and at J to 3 bases, leaving 8 bases not matched to a gene. CDR3 sequence reads: CASRPQGDGYEQYF. As DNA, the CDR3 is TGTGCCAGCAGACCCCAGGGGGACGGCTACGAGCAGTACTTC.

The J gene is TRBJ1-5, the V gene TRBV28; tentative D call: TRBD1 (6 bases). This CDR3 is built from 13 residues. Per germline, CDR1 MDHEN and CDR2 SYDVKM. The ends were cut back, 7 bases at V and 2 bases at J, with 9 bases in the middle. The CDR3 DNA follows: TGTGCCAGCAAAGGGGGAGGCAATCAGCCCCAGCATTTT. It translates to CASKGGGNQPQHF.

This clone is termed medium-sized. The chain employs TRBV6-4 and TRBJ2-3; 7 bases map to TRBD2. Trimming removed 2 bases from V and 1 base from J; junction bases left unmatched: 0. Germline lookup yields CDR1 MRHNA and CDR2 SNTAGT. This CDR3 comprises 14 residues. As DNA, the CDR3 is TGTGCCAGCAGTGACGGGGGGGGCACAGATACGCAGTATTTT. It encodes CASSDGGGTDTQYF.

The rearrangement uses TRBV28 and TRBJ2-7; no definite D call. The CDR3 runs to 13 residues. Germline V gene sequence: CDR1 MDHEN, CDR2 SYDVKM. V dropped 7 bases and J dropped 3 bases, with 13 bases sitting between them. The CDR3 DNA follows: TGTGCCAGCACCAATACAAACAGCTACGAGCAGTACTTC. Residues: CASTNTNSYEQYF.

The genes are TRBV10-2 and TRBJ2-2, with 8 bases that match TRBD2. The CDR3 is 17 amino acids. The junction had 16 bases not matched to a gene; V was cut back by 6 bases and J by 7 bases. CDR1 WSHSY and CDR2 SAAADI come from the germline V gene. The CDR3 nucleotides are TGCGCCAGCAGCTCTATGTCCAGCGGGAGAGGTGGCGGGGAGCTGTTTTTT. Residues: CASSSMSSGRGGGELFF.

This chain uses TRBV7-2 with TRBJ1-2; 11 bases line up with TRBD1. Germline lookup yields CDR1 SGHTA and CDR2 FQGNSA. There are 15 residues in the CDR3. The J segment lost 6 bases and the V segment lost 1 base, leaving 4 bases of the junction unmatched. The CDR3 reads CASSLGGQGADGYTF. Here the CDR3 DNA reads TGTGCCAGCAGCTTAGGCGGACAGGGGGCGGATGGCTACACCTTC.

The chain carries TRBV4-1 and TRBJ2-1; 14 nucleotides agree with TRBD2. The CDR3 length is 20 residues. Germline CDR1 is MGHRA and CDR2 is YSYEKL. The J segment lost 0 bases and the V segment lost 0 bases, leaving 7 bases of the junction unmatched. The DNA for the CDR3 is TGCGCCAGCAGCCAAGATGGGGGACTAGCGGGAGTGTTCTCCTACAATGAGCAGTTCTTC. Translated, it gives CASSQDGGLAGVFSYNEQFF.

This clone occurred once. This chain links TRBV4-1 with TRBJ2-3; 14 nucleotides align to TRBD2. V trimming: 1 base; J trimming: 10 bases; junction bases outside the gene matches: 10. CDR1 and CDR2 from the germline V gene are MGHRA and YSYEKL. The CDR3 spans 17 residues. For the CDR3, the DNA is TGCGCCAGCAGCCAAGGGCGACTAGCGGGGGGGAAGGGTGCGCAGTATTTT. This gives the protein CASSQGRLAGGKGAQYF.

This chain connects TRBV5-1 to TRBJ1-2, with D unresolved. The germline V and J ends were trimmed by 4 bases and 2 bases, with 15 bases remaining between them. This CDR3 comprises 15 residues. Germline V gene sequence: CDR1 SGHRS, CDR2 YFSETQ. CDR3 DNA sequence: TGCGCCAGCAGCACCGGAGGCACCGGGAACTATGGCTACACCTTC. This gives the protein CASSTGGTGNYGYTF.

V gene TRBV9 combines with J gene TRBJ2-5; 8 positions match TRBD2. CDR3 length equals 15 residues. Losses at the gene ends were 4 bases for V and 4 bases for J; bases not matched to a gene: 9. Per the germline V gene, CDR1 is SGDLS and CDR2 is YYNGEE. CDR3 bases: TGTGCCAGCAGCTCGGCGGGAGGTGATGGAGAGACCCAGTACTTC. Residues: CASSSAGGDGETQYF.

The V call is TRBV28, the J call TRBJ2-7, with D perhaps TRBD2 (6 bases). This CDR3 is 13 amino acids long. CDR1 and CDR2 from the germline V gene are MDHEN and SYDVKM. Between the trimmed V and J ends, which lost 7 bases and 0 bases, there was a span of 10 bases. CDR3 in DNA: TGTGCCAGCAAAGGTAGCGGCTCCTACGAGCAGTACTTC. Encoded protein: CASKGSGSYEQYF.

This chain links TRBV19 with TRBJ1-2, with D tentatively TRBD1 (5 bases). V shed 5 bases and J shed 4 bases, with 14 bases lying between them. The CDR3 runs to 14 residues. The germline gives CDR1 LNHDA, CDR2 SQIVND (reference sequence). The CDR3 loop reads CASSAPGGTYGYTF. CDR3 coding DNA: TGTGCCAGTAGTGCTCCCGGGGGAACCTATGGCTACACCTTC.

This chain links TRBV4-3 with TRBJ1-6; TRBD1 might be the D (5 bases). The germline V gene encodes CDR1 LGHNA and CDR2 YSLEER. V was trimmed by 0 bases and J by 9 bases, leaving 15 bases between them. The CDR3 sequence is 16 residues long. DNA of the CDR3: TGCGCCAGCAGCCAAGACAGGGTGGCTCGGATTTCACCCCTCCACTTT. Its translation: CASSQDRVARISPLHF.

This chain connects TRBV9 to TRBJ1-3; 7 bases fit TRBD1. Germline-derived CDR1 and CDR2 are SGDLS and YYNGEE. The CDR3 covers 19 residues. V lost 2 bases and J lost 3; bases outside the gene matches: 17. Here the CDR3 DNA reads TGTGCCAGCAGCGTCCGGGACAGTAATAAGCATGGAGATGGAAACACCATATATTTT. Residues: CASSVRDSNKHGDGNTIYF.

The rearrangement links TRBV7-8 to TRBJ2-7; 10 bases agree with TRBD1. The germline V gene encodes CDR1 SGHVS and CDR2 FQNEAQ. CDR3 length equals 14 residues. V was pared by 5 bases and J by 4 bases, with 5 bases of the junction left unmatched. The CDR3 here is CASSPGTGVYEQYF. CDR3 coding DNA: TGTGCCAGCAGCCCCGGGACAGGGGTATACGAGCAGTACTTC.